A single sample is the source of the 10 T cell receptor beta chains below, sequenced in a study of shared clonotypes between healthy human individuals. TCRdb's copy holds only in-frame clones and misses some; the assay was immunoSEQ multiplex PCR. The table shows 2 million to 2.5 million clones, with more than 90% occurring only once. Sequenced sample: naive CD4+ T cells sorted from blood. The subset denotes: CD45RA+ positively selected. The receptors come from a man younger than 30 in good health.

The chain couples TRBV6-1 to TRBJ2-1; no definite D call. The germline gives CDR1 MNHNS, CDR2 SASEGT. The CDR3 loop spans 13 amino acids. Trimming shortened V by 0 bases and J by 8 bases, and 8 bases separated the two germline ends. The CDR3 nucleotides are TGTGCCAGCAGTGAAGCGGGGTGGGATGAGCAGTTCTTC. This translates into CASSEAGWDEQFF.

This sequence joins TRBV10-1 and TRBJ1-2; no definite D call. Per the germline V gene, CDR1 is WNHNN and CDR2 is SYGVQD (reference sequence). The germline V and J ends were trimmed by 4 bases and 4 bases, with 16 bases remaining between them. The CDR3 is made up of 15 amino acids. In DNA, the CDR3 is TGCGCCAGCAGTGGCCTCGGGGAGGCGAGCTATGGCTACACCTTC. The encoded protein is CASSGLGEASYGYTF.

V gene TRBV2 combines with J gene TRBJ2-7; perhaps TRBD1 as D (5 bases). V lost 11 bases and J 3 bases, leaving 14 bases between the germline ends. The CDR3 has 12 residues. Germline loops: CDR1 SNHLY, CDR2 FYNNEI. CDR3 protein: CAGAPVLYEQYF. Here the CDR3 DNA reads TGTGCCGGGGCTCCGGTCCTCTACGAGCAGTACTTC.

The chain has TRBV2 and TRBJ2-3, with unresolved D. Germline V lookup: CDR1 SNHLY, CDR2 FYNNEI. Deletions cut 2 bases from V and 5 bases from J, with 8 bases between. The CDR3 has 13 amino acids. This CDR3 reads CASSEFGLDTQYF. The CDR3, as DNA: TGTGCCAGCAGTGAATTTGGGCTAGATACGCAGTATTTT.

This chain joins TRBV11-2 and TRBJ2-2, with D perhaps TRBD2 (8 bases). The length of the CDR3 is 17 residues. Germline CDR1 is SGHAT and CDR2 is FQNNGV. Trimming took 2 bases from V and 5 from J, leaving 18 bases between them. The CDR3 DNA reads as TGTGCCAGCAGCTTACCGGGAGGGGGCGGTAGGACCGGGGAGCTGTTTTTT. Protein sequence: CASSLPGGGGRTGELFF.

The DNA for the CDR3 is TGCGCCAGCAGCCAAAACCAGGGCTCTGGGGCCAACGTCCTGACTTTC. It yields the protein CASSQNQGSGANVLTF. V is TRBV4-1 and J is TRBJ2-6; D possibly corresponds to TRBD1 (5 bases). Germline V gene data show CDR1 as MGHRA and CDR2 as YSYEKL. The CDR3 has 16 residues. Between the trimmed V and J ends, which lost 2 bases and 0 bases, there was a span of 8 bases.

The rearrangement links TRBV6-6 to TRBJ2-2; a possible D gene is TRBD2 (6 bases). The CDR3 length is 15 residues. The V gene lost 7 bases and the J gene lost 6 bases, with 18 bases spanning the gap. Germline CDR1 is MNHNY and CDR2 is SVGAGI (reference sequence). The CDR3 protein is CASKAPLAFAGELFF. The CDR3 region has the DNA TGTGCCAGCAAAGCGCCCCTAGCGTTCGCCGGGGAGCTGTTTTTT.

This chain joins TRBV14 and TRBJ1-6; no clear D gene. The germline V gene has CDR1 SGHDN and CDR2 FVKESK. V was shortened by 1 base and J by 0 bases, with 25 bases between the two germline ends. The CDR3 extends over 22 amino acids. Here the CDR3 DNA reads TGTGCCAGCAGCCAAGTAGGAAGTATTGACCAGATACAGAGCTCCTATAATTCACCCCTCCACTTT. This codes for CASSQVGSIDQIQSSYNSPLHF.

This chain joins TRBV2 and TRBJ1-5, with TRBD1 matching over 8 bases. Germline CDR1 and CDR2: SNHLY and FYNNEI. The CDR3 spans 16 residues. Germline trimming cut 3 bases from V and 0 bases from J; bases unmatched to any gene: 4. CDR3 protein: CASSEDRATSNQPQHF. For the CDR3, the DNA is TGTGCCAGCAGTGAGGACAGGGCTACTAGCAATCAGCCCCAGCATTTT.

This chain joins TRBV9 and TRBJ1-6; a weak D match, TRBD1 (5 bases). Per germline, CDR1 SGDLS and CDR2 YYNGEE. Trimming removed 3 bases at V and 8 bases at J, with 12 bases between. The CDR3 has 14 amino acids. DNA for the CDR3: TGTGCCAGCAGCGGGGGGGGTAAGGATTCACCCCTCCACTTT. Amino acids: CASSGGGKDSPLHF.